In this sample, the clone carrying this T cell receptor beta chain turned up once. The use of a sample-barcoded 5' primer and a J-beta primer mix characterized a second PCR of roughly 6 to 12 cycles. TCRdb independently ran MiXCR on the 5' RACE reads; one entry per CDR3 protein. Among about 1.5 million distinct CDR3 sequences listed, about 40% were seen once. The CDR3 length is 15 residues. Between the trimmed V and J ends, which lost 1 base and 5 bases, there was a span of 11 bases. The germline gives CDR1 MGHRA, CDR2 YSYEKL. This specimen belongs to a study of blood T cells in healthy people across ages.

What was sequenced was blood. The TCR originated in a woman aged 18-29 years in good health. The chain carries TRBV4-1 and TRBJ2-2; tentatively, D is TRBD1 or TRBD2 (5 bases each). CDR3 sequence: CASSQAGRETGELFF. Here the CDR3 DNA reads TGCGCCAGCAGCCAAGCGGGCAGGGAGACCGGGGAGCTGTTTTTT.